This T cell receptor (beta chain) was observed in a study of blood T cells in healthy people across ages. A second roughly 7 to 12 cycle PCR used barcoded and J-beta primers. One entry per CDR3 protein results from TCRdb running MiXCR on the 5' RACE reads. This sample carries roughly 930,000 distinct CDR3 sequences, around 46% of them seen once, and the ten largest clones take 13%. Sequenced sample: blood. This sequence originates from a man aged 25-40 years in good health.

This CDR3 is CAISETGPPSEKLFF. The CDR3 coding sequence is TGTGCCATCAGTGAGACAGGGCCGCCCAGTGAAAAACTGTTTTTT. The J gene is TRBJ1-4, the V gene TRBV10-3, with D maybe TRBD1 (6 bases). CDR1 is ENHRY, CDR2 SYGVKD, per germline. Trimming left V 2 bases short and J 7 bases short, with 14 bases between. The CDR3 covers 15 residues.